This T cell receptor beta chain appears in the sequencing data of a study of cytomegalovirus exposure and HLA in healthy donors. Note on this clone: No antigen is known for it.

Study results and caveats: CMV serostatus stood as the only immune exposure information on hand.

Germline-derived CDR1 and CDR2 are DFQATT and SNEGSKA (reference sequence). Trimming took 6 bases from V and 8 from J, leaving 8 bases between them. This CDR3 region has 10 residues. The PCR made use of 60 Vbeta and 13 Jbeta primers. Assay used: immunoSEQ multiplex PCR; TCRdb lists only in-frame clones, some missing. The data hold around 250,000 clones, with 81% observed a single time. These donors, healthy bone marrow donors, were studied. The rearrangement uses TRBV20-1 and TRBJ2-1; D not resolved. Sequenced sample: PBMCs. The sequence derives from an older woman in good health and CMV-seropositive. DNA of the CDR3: TGCAGTGCAGACATGGATGAGCAGTTCTTC. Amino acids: CSADMDEQFF.